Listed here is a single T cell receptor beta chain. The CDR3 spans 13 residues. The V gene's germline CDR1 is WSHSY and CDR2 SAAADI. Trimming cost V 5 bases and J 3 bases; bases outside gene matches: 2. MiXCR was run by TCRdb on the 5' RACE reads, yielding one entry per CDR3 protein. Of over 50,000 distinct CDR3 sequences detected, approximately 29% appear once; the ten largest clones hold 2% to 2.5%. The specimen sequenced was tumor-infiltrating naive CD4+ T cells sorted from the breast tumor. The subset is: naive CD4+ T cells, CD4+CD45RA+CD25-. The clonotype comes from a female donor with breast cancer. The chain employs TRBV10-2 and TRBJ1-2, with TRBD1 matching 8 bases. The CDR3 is CASSTTGDYGYTF. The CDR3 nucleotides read TGCGCCAGCAGTACGACAGGGGACTATGGCTACACCTTC.